This T cell receptor beta chain was documented in a study of metastatic and nonmetastatic thyroid tumors. Study context: Repertoires from malignant and benign thyroid patients were compared across blood and tumor or nodule tissue.

Using MiXCR, TCRdb re-called clones from the PCR reads. Here the sample spans 25,000 to 30,000 clones, 23% being singletons. Among the patients, none had received any treatment before thyroid surgery. This CDR3 contains 12 residues. The germline CDR1 and CDR2 sequences are GTSNPN and SVGIG (reference sequence). To note about this clone: The germline gene is not matched at one end of the junction; a read error may be the cause.

The specimen sequenced was blood. The V call is TRBV30, the J call TRBJ1-1; D is unclear. This sequence was found in a female donor with papillary thyroid cancer or a benign thyroid nodule (not recorded which). Some clones in this sample may be carry-over from other donors' samples. The CDR3 DNA sequence: TGTGCCTGGATTCAGGTGAACACTGAAGCTCTCTTT. Translated: CAWIQVNTEALF.